Following are 27 T cell receptor beta chains from one sample sequenced in a study of Graves' ophthalmopathy and Graves' hyperthyroidism. The TCR beta CDR3 regions underwent amplification from RNA transcripts. The first-round RT-PCR employed HTBI primers together with the Qiagen OneStep RT-PCR kit. A multiplex PCR was then performed as the second round. Each CDR3 protein is one row after TCRdb ran MiXCR on the multiplex PCR reads. The data show 350,000 to 450,000 distinct CDR3 sequences, roughly 18% seen once. Source material: peripheral blood. These receptor sequences come from a woman aged 18-29 years with Graves' ophthalmopathy.

V and J are TRBV6-5 and TRBJ1-1, with D tentatively TRBD1 (5 bases). This CDR3 has 15 residues. Germline V CDR1 and CDR2: MNHEY, SVGAGI. V lost 0 bases, J lost 3 bases, and 11 bases lay in between. The CDR3 is CASSYSGRLDTEAFF. CDR3 sequence (DNA): TGTGCCAGCAGTTACTCGGGACGGTTGGACACTGAAGCTTTCTTT.

There are many counts of this clonotype. The chain joins TRBV7-2 to TRBJ1-2, with D hard to call. The CDR3 length is 14 residues. V was shortened by 5 bases and J by 4 bases, with 14 bases between the two germline ends. The germline V gene has CDR1 SGHTA and CDR2 FQGNSA. The DNA for the CDR3 is TGTGCCAGCAGCGTTCAATACGGGTCCTATGGCTACACCTTC. Translating it yields CASSVQYGSYGYTF.

The chain couples TRBV6-5 to TRBJ2-5, with TRBD1 identical over 9 bases. The CDR3 extends over 15 amino acids. Germline values: CDR1 MNHEY, CDR2 SVGAGI. Unmatched junction bases numbered 11, after V lost 7 bases and J lost 5 bases. In DNA form, the CDR3 reads TGTGCCAGCACAATCGGGGGGACAGGGCGGGAGACCCAGTACTTC. It encodes CASTIGGTGRETQYF.

This clonotype was observed many times. In this CDR3 the conserved last residue, phenylalanine or tryptophan, is missing, so a read error is likely. The chain couples TRBV10-3 to TRBJ2-5; possible D gene TRBD1, 5 bases. Deletions cut 8 bases from V and 1 base from J, with 8 bases between. Per the germline V gene, CDR1 is ENHRY and CDR2 is SYGVKD. The CDR3 loop spans 12 amino acids. The CDR3, as DNA: TGTGCCATCGGGGCAGCCCAAGAGACCCAGTACTCC. Its protein product is CAIGAAQETQYS.

This clonotype has at least ten counts. The chain combines TRBV20-1 with TRBJ2-7; perhaps D is TRBD1 or TRBD2 (5 bases each). V was pared by 0 bases and J by 3 bases, with 15 bases between. The CDR3 is 15 amino acids. CDR1 and CDR2 from the germline V gene are DFQATT and SNEGSKA (reference sequence). CDR3 nucleotide sequence: TGCAGTGCTAGAGATGTTGGCCGGGACCACTACGAGCAGTACTTC. Amino acid sequence: CSARDVGRDHYEQYF.

This clonotype was seen at least ten times. V usage is TRBV18 and J usage is TRBJ1-1; D unresolved. CDR1 and CDR2 from the germline V gene are KGHSH and LQKENI. The CDR3 loop spans 13 amino acids. With 2 bases removed from V and 3 bases from J, the gap between germline ends came to 7 bases. The CDR3 sequence: CASSPAPYTEAFF. The CDR3 bases are TGTGCCAGCTCACCAGCTCCCTACACTGAAGCTTTCTTT. Combining the CDR3 with reference TRBV18 and TRBJ1-1 gives the whole variable domain NAGVMQNPRHLVRRRGQEARLRCSPMKGHSHVYWYRQLPEEGLKFMVYLQKENIIDESGMPKERFSAEFPKEGPSILRIQQVVRGDSAAYFCASSPAPYTEAFFGQGTRLTVV.

In this sample, this clonotype turned up many times. The chain is built from TRBV28 and TRBJ2-7; D might be TRBD1 or TRBD2, each matching 5 bases. Per the germline V gene, CDR1 is MDHEN and CDR2 is SYDVKM. V was cut by 6 bases and J by 2 bases, with 11 bases left in between. The CDR3 is made up of 13 amino acids. The CDR3 sequence is CASRARDPYEQYF. The DNA for the CDR3 is TGTGCCAGCAGGGCCAGGGACCCCTACGAGCAGTACTTC.

The gene calls are TRBV6-5 and TRBJ2-5; no reliable D call. CDR1 and CDR2 (germline): MNHEY, SVGAGI. This CDR3 is 13 amino acids long. V was pared by 1 base and J by 5 bases, with 8 bases between. CDR3: CASSYLNVETQYF. The DNA for the CDR3 is TGTGCCAGCAGTTACTTAAACGTGGAGACCCAGTACTTC.

This clonotype came up many times. The J gene is TRBJ1-2, the V gene TRBV24-1, with 9 bases fitting TRBD1. The CDR3 runs 11 residues. Germline V lookup: CDR1 KGHDR, CDR2 SFDVKD. V lost 10 bases and J lost 6; bases outside the gene matches: 2. The CDR3 sequence is CATGQGNGYTF. The CDR3 coding sequence is TGTGCCACGGGACAGGGAAATGGCTACACCTTC.

This clonotype was seen repeatedly, ten times or more. The rearrangement joins TRBV2 to TRBJ2-7; 7 nucleotides agree with TRBD2. J was trimmed by 0 bases and V by 4 bases; bases with no gene match: 6. Germline V gives CDR1 SNHLY, CDR2 FYNNEI. The CDR3 totals 15 residues. CDR3: CASSVVGGSSYEQYF. DNA of the CDR3: TGTGCCAGCAGTGTGGTCGGGGGGAGCTCCTACGAGCAGTACTTC.

This clonotype was picked up many times. The chain links TRBV28 to TRBJ1-6; D unclear. Germline CDR1 MDHEN, CDR2 SYDVKM. CDR3 length: 13 amino acids. V was clipped by 8 bases and J by 6 bases, with 11 bases between them. CDR3 DNA sequence: TGTGCCAGCGGTGGACCTCTTAATTCACCCCTCCACTTT. This translates into CASGGPLNSPLHF. Full variable domain (missing parts from reference TRBV28 and TRBJ1-6): DVKVTQSSRYLVKRTGEKVFLECVQDMDHENMFWYRQDPGLGLRLIYFSYDVKMKEKGDIPEGYSVSREKKERFSLILESASTNQTSMYLCASGGPLNSPLHFGNGTRLTVT.

In this sample, this clonotype turned up many times. This chain joins TRBV6-1 and TRBJ2-5; 9 bases line up with TRBD2. The CDR3 is made up of 13 amino acids. Germline V CDR1 and CDR2: MNHNS, SASEGT. J gave up 1 base and V 8 bases, and 2 bases lay outside the gene matches. The CDR3 region has the DNA TGTGCCAGCGCGGGAGGGGGCCAAGAGACCCAGTACTTC. Translation gives CASAGGGQETQYF.

This clonotype was counted at least ten times. The chain combines TRBV20-1 with TRBJ2-5, with D maybe TRBD2 (5 bases). CDR1 and CDR2 from the germline V gene are DFQATT and SNEGSKA (reference sequence). The CDR3 spans 14 residues. The ends were cut back, 3 bases at V and 5 bases at J, with 16 bases in the middle. CDR3 protein: CSARGARDSETQYF. DNA of the CDR3: TGCAGTGCTAGGGGAGCACGAGATTCTGAGACCCAGTACTTC.

This clonotype was detected ten times or more. J is TRBJ2-7 and V is TRBV7-2; D remains ambiguous. With 4 bases removed from V and 7 bases from J, the gap between germline ends came to 17 bases. Per the germline V gene, CDR1 is SGHTA and CDR2 is FQGNSA. The CDR3 sequence is 14 residues long. CDR3 protein: CASSSARVAQEQYF. The DNA of the CDR3 is TGTGCCAGCAGCTCCGCGCGTGTAGCTCAGGAGCAGTACTTC.

The chain has TRBV6-5 and TRBJ2-5; 8 nucleotides align to TRBD1. The CDR3 has 16 amino acids. CDR1 and CDR2 from the germline V gene are MNHEY and SVGAGI. The junction had 7 bases not matched to a gene; V was cut back by 0 bases and J by 4 bases. The CDR3 loop reads CASSYSQGAFSETQYF. For the CDR3, the DNA is TGTGCCAGCAGTTACTCGCAGGGGGCGTTCTCAGAGACCCAGTACTTC.

J is TRBJ2-5 and V is TRBV6-1, with 9 nucleotides matching TRBD1. The V segment lost 4 bases and the J segment 5 bases; nucleotides outside the gene matches: 5. This CDR3 has 14 residues. The germline gives CDR1 MNHNS, CDR2 SASEGT. CDR3 loop: CASSADRGIETQYF. CDR3 sequence (DNA): TGTGCCAGCAGTGCGGACAGGGGAATTGAGACCCAGTACTTC.

V gene TRBV12-5 combines with J gene TRBJ2-5, with TRBD1 matching 11 bases. This CDR3 is 14 amino acids long. The germline CDR1 and CDR2 sequences are LGHNT and FRNRAP. V trimming: 4 bases; J trimming: 3 bases; junction bases outside the gene matches: 1. Written as DNA, the CDR3 is TGTGCTAGTGGTTGGACAGGGGGCAAAGAGACCCAGTACTTC. Its translation: CASGWTGGKETQYF.

This clonotype was seen at least ten times. This sequence joins TRBV7-3 and TRBJ1-2; perhaps TRBD1 as D (5 bases). The V gene's germline CDR1 is SGHTA and CDR2 FQGTGA. CDR3 length: 13 amino acids. V shed 5 bases and J shed 4 bases, with 11 bases lying between them. This CDR3 is CASSEAGGYGYTF. The CDR3 DNA reads as TGTGCCAGCAGCGAGGCGGGGGGCTATGGCTACACCTTC.

This clonotype was seen many times. The genes are TRBV29-1 and TRBJ2-7, with 10 bases fitting TRBD1. V gave up 6 bases and J gave up 5 bases; unmatched junction bases: 4. In germline, CDR1 is SQVTM, CDR2 ANQGSEA. This CDR3 comprises 12 residues. The CDR3 DNA reads as TGCAGCGTGGGACAGGGGACCGACGAGCAGTACTTC. Its protein is CSVGQGTDEQYF.

This clonotype was seen ten or more times. The genes are TRBV7-2 and TRBJ2-5, with TRBD1 matching over 10 bases. Germline CDR1 and CDR2: SGHTA and FQGNSA. The V and J ends lost 5 bases and 5 bases, in that order; junction bases with no gene match: 8. The CDR3 runs to 15 residues. The CDR3 sequence: CASSMTGGVIETQYF. The CDR3, as DNA: TGTGCCAGCAGCATGACAGGGGGCGTTATTGAGACCCAGTACTTC.

This clonotype was detected ten times or more. The J gene is TRBJ1-1, the V gene TRBV29-1, with unresolved D. CDR1 and CDR2 from the germline V gene are SQVTM and ANQGSEA. CDR3 size: 11 residues. The ends were cut back, 4 bases at V and 0 bases at J, with 3 bases in the middle. CDR3 nucleotide sequence: TGCAGCGTTGTTATGAACACTGAAGCTTTCTTT. It is translated as CSVVMNTEAFF.

The genes are TRBV12-3 or TRBV12-4 and TRBJ2-5; maybe TRBD2 (7 bases). Trimming removed 4 bases at V and 5 bases at J, with 17 bases between. This CDR3 contains 15 residues. The CDR3 DNA sequence: TGTGCCAGCAGTTCTTTCCGGGGGGCCGGGGAGACCCAGTACTTC. As protein: CASSSFRGAGETQYF.

Ten or more counts support this clonotype. The CDR3 bases are TGTGCCAGACCTGACAGGGCCCACCAAGAGACCCAGTACTTC. Protein: CARPDRAHQETQYF. The chain combines TRBV12-3 or TRBV12-4 with TRBJ2-5, with 7 nucleotides matching TRBD1. The CDR3 has 14 amino acids. Germline trimming cut 9 bases from V and 0 bases from J; bases unmatched to any gene: 7.

This clonotype was picked up many times. J is TRBJ2-7 and V is TRBV6-2 or TRBV6-3; weak D call: TRBD2 (6 bases). The CDR3 length is 17 residues. CDR1 is MNHEY and CDR2 is SVGEGT in the germline V gene. Deletions cut 0 bases from V and 10 bases from J, with 25 bases between. In nucleotides, the CDR3 is TGTGCCAGCAGTTACTCGACCGGGGGTGAGAGTGGTGGCTCTCAGTACTTC. Amino acid sequence: CASSYSTGGESGGSQYF.

The chain combines TRBV6-4 with TRBJ2-2, with 7 nucleotides matching TRBD1. The germline V gene has CDR1 MRHNA and CDR2 SNTAGT. The ends lost 6 bases at V and 7 bases at J; junction bases unmatched: 11. This CDR3 spans 15 amino acids. The CDR3 loop reads CASSPRQGGDGELFF. CDR3 DNA sequence: TGTGCCAGCAGCCCGCGACAGGGTGGCGACGGGGAGCTGTTTTTT.

This clonotype has at least ten counts. One junction end disagrees with the germline gene, perhaps due to a read error. The chain is built from TRBV5-1 and TRBJ2-5; no clear D. The CDR3 runs to 13 residues. Germline V gives CDR1 SGHRS, CDR2 YFSETQ. The CDR3 nucleotides are TGTGCCAGCAGCTTGGTTGGACAAGAGACCCAGTACTTC. Amino acid sequence: CASSLVGQETQYF.

This clonotype was counted many times. This sequence joins TRBV6-2 or TRBV6-3 and TRBJ2-7; D possibly matches TRBD1 or TRBD2 (6 bases each). Germline loops: CDR1 MNHEY, CDR2 SVGEGT. The CDR3 contains 17 residues. The V gene lost 6 bases and the J gene lost 3 bases, with 24 bases spanning the gap. The CDR3 protein is CASSPSKGSGALYEQYF. CDR3 DNA sequence: TGTGCCAGCAGCCCCAGCAAGGGGTCGGGGGCCCTCTACGAGCAGTACTTC.